This TCR beta chain was found in a study of persistence of HIV-infected CD4 T cells. The study's findings and limits: TCR analyses could not target the rare provirus-carrying CMV-responding cells. TCR oligoclonality correlated with proviral oligoclonality in the same sorted populations.

Lysates of CMV-infected fibroblasts at 9 to 10 ug/mL stimulated these cells. CD40L/CD69 double-negative CD45RO-high memory CD4+ T cells were collected. Donors had CD4+ T cell counts above 400 cells/uL and were CMV-seropositive. With 6 bases removed from V and 10 bases from J, the gap between germline ends came to 13 bases. The CDR3 totals 11 residues. The germline CDR1 and CDR2 sequences are DFQATT and SNEGSKA (reference sequence). With respect to this clone: As yet, its antigen is unknown.

The libraries were made with immunoSEQ version 4 in survey mode. The data were produced by immunoSEQ multiplex PCR, yet TCRdb's version contains in-frame clones alone and is incomplete. The table has tens of thousands of clones, approximately 78% seen once. This specimen consisted of CD4+ T cells sorted from PBMCs after approximately 18-hour stimulation, obtained from a patient who received antiretroviral therapy. This sequence joins TRBV20-1 and TRBJ2-1; D remains unclear. This sequence originates from an adult woman with HIV who was CMV-seropositive. CDR3 nucleotides: TGCAGTGCCCCCGTCCCTATAGAGCAGTTCTTC. Translation: CSAPVPIEQFF.